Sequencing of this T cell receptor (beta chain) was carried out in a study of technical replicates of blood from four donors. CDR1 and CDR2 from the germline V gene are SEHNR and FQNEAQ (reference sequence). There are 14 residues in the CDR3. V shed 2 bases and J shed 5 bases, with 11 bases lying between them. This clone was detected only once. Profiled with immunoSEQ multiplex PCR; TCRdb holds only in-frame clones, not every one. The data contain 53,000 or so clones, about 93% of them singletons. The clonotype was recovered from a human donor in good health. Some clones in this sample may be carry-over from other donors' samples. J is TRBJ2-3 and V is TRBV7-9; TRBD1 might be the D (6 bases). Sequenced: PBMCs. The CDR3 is CASSLFSGEDTQYF. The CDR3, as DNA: TGTGCCAGCAGCTTATTCTCAGGGGAAGATACGCAGTATTTT.